These 25 T cell receptor beta chains originate from one sample sequenced in a study of T cell changes during pregnancy in multiple sclerosis. Libraries were prepared by immunoSEQ multiplex PCR; TCRdb keeps only in-frame clonotypes and omits some of them. This sample has 80,000 or so clones, with around 92% found just once. This specimen consisted of peripheral blood, obtained before pregnancy. The receptor set was obtained from a female donor with multiple sclerosis, enrolled in a pregnancy study.

The rearrangement links TRBV4-1 to TRBJ2-7; 12 positions agree with TRBD1. The CDR3 totals 16 residues. Unmatched junction bases numbered 7, after V lost 4 bases and J lost 3 bases. The V gene's germline CDR1 is MGHRA and CDR2 YSYEKL. Here the CDR3 reads CASSPQGQGAVYEQYF. CDR3 in DNA: TGCGCCAGCAGCCCACAGGGACAGGGGGCAGTCTACGAGCAGTACTTC.

The chain carries TRBV21-1 and TRBJ1-2; TRBD1 is the table's D call and was not checked against the DNA. TRBV21-1 is a pseudogene segment. CDR3 length equals 16 residues. CDR3 loop: CASSMDRGLAGHGYTF. In DNA, the CDR3 is TGTGCCAGCAGCATGGACAGGGGTCTAGCGGGCCATGGCTACACCTTC.

This rearrangement joins TRBV30 to TRBJ2-5, with TRBD2 matching 9 bases. Germline V gives CDR1 GTSNPN, CDR2 SVGIG (reference sequence). V was pared by 0 bases and J by 4 bases, with 15 bases of the junction left unmatched. The CDR3 spans 18 residues. Here the CDR3 reads CAWSVPSGGPLRGETQYF. DNA of the CDR3: TGTGCCTGGAGTGTCCCGAGCGGGGGGCCTCTGCGAGGAGAGACCCAGTACTTC.

The chain couples TRBV19 to TRBJ1-5; 9 nucleotides match TRBD1. The CDR3 extends over 13 amino acids. Losses at the gene ends were 7 bases for V and 6 bases for J; bases not matched to a gene: 4. Germline assignment: CDR1 LNHDA and CDR2 SQIVND (reference sequence). CDR3 residues: CASTRTGAQPQHF. The CDR3 DNA reads TGTGCCAGTACCAGGACAGGGGCTCAGCCCCAGCATTTT.

Only one count was recorded for this clone. The CDR3 region is CASSYGGEQYF. The CDR3 nucleotides read TGTGCCAGCAGCTACGGAGGAGAGCAGTACTTC. The chain couples TRBV4-2 to TRBJ2-7; D is possibly TRBD2 (5 bases). This CDR3 comprises 11 residues. The ends were cut back, 5 bases at V and 7 bases at J, with 9 bases in the middle. Germline CDR1 reads LGHNA; CDR2 reads YNFKEQ.

Notes on this clone: One end of the junction is discordant with germline, which a read error may explain. The chain links TRBV7-7 to TRBJ2-1; tentatively, D is TRBD2 (7 bases). CDR1 SSHAT and CDR2 FNYEAQ come from the germline V gene (reference sequence). The CDR3 length is 16 residues. CDR3 residues: CASSPLGGASYNEQFF. CDR3 in DNA: TGTGCTAGCAGCCCGCTAGGGGGGGCCTCCTACAATGAGCAGTTCTTC.

J is TRBJ1-5 and V is TRBV6-5, with D possibly TRBD1 on 5 matching bases. Germline CDR1 reads MNHEY; CDR2 reads SVGAGI. The V and J ends lost 6 bases and 1 base respectively, with 13 bases between them. There are 15 residues in the CDR3. The CDR3 DNA is TGTGCCAGCAGCCTGGAAAGGGGAAGCAATCAGCCCCAGCATTTT. It yields the protein CASSLERGSNQPQHF.

This chain links TRBV4-1 with TRBJ1-4, with a weak D call TRBD1 (5 bases). The germline CDR1 and CDR2 sequences are MGHRA and YSYEKL. V dropped 5 bases and J dropped 2 bases, with 12 bases sitting between them. This CDR3 region has 15 residues. The CDR3 loop is CASSGPGWTNEKLFF. CDR3 sequence (DNA): TGCGCCAGCAGCGGCCCAGGGTGGACTAATGAAAAACTGTTTTTT.

The genes are TRBV27 and TRBJ1-2; the D gene is possibly TRBD1 (6 bases). Trimming cost V 5 bases and J 4 bases, with 17 bases left between them. There are 15 residues in the CDR3. The germline gives CDR1 MNHEY, CDR2 SMNVEV (reference sequence). The CDR3 protein is CASSAVQTGIYGYTF. CDR3 nucleotides: TGTGCCAGCAGTGCCGTGCAGACAGGCATCTATGGCTACACCTTC.

V is TRBV7-6 and J is TRBJ2-2; TRBD1 aligns across 10 bases. CDR1 and CDR2 from the germline V gene are SGHVS and FNYEAQ. J gave up 5 bases and V 3 bases, and 3 bases lay outside the gene matches. CDR3 length equals 15 residues. CDR3 coding DNA: TGTGCCAGCAGCTTTGACAGGGGGCTTACCGGGGAGCTGTTTTTT. It translates to CASSFDRGLTGELFF.

The J gene is TRBJ2-7, the V gene TRBV12-5; perhaps TRBD2 as D (6 bases). The CDR3 sequence is 13 residues long. Trimming left V 3 bases short and J 2 bases short, with 8 bases between. CDR1 is LGHNT and CDR2 is FRNRAP in the germline V gene. CDR3 region: CASGFGGTYEQYF. The CDR3 DNA sequence: TGTGCTAGTGGTTTCGGCGGGACCTACGAGCAGTACTTC.

The rearrangement uses TRBV7-9 and TRBJ2-7; D possibly corresponds to TRBD1 (8 bases). V dropped 1 base and J dropped 5 bases, with 15 bases sitting between them. The CDR3 covers 15 residues. The V gene's germline CDR1 is SEHNR and CDR2 FQNEAQ (reference sequence). The CDR3 sequence: CASSLGRTGRDEQYF. Here the CDR3 DNA reads TGTGCCAGCAGCTTAGGTCGGACAGGGAGGGACGAGCAGTACTTC.

This chain joins TRBV6-5 and TRBJ1-4, with D possibly matching TRBD1 (5 bases). This CDR3 is 14 amino acids long. The V end was cut by 6 bases, the J end by 8 bases, with 16 bases between. The V gene's germline CDR1 is MNHEY and CDR2 SVGAGI. This CDR3 reads CASSPGRDQEKLFF. In nucleotides, the CDR3 is TGTGCCAGCAGCCCCGGGAGGGACCAGGAAAAACTGTTTTTT.

This chain links TRBV5-1 with TRBJ2-3, with D maybe TRBD1 (6 bases). Trimming left V 0 bases short and J 5 bases short, with 16 bases between. This CDR3 is 16 amino acids long. CDR1 and CDR2 from the germline V gene are SGHRS and YFSETQ. CDR3: CASSLEDSLTGDTQYF. For the CDR3, the DNA is TGCGCCAGCAGCTTGGAGGACAGCCTAACTGGAGATACGCAGTATTTT.

This clone was seen more than once but under ten times. The rearrangement links TRBV5-1 to TRBJ1-6, with 9 nucleotides matching TRBD1. The germline gives CDR1 SGHRS, CDR2 YFSETQ. There are 17 residues in the CDR3. The trim removed 0 bases at V and 8 bases at J, leaving 9 bases unmatched. CDR3: CASSLVAPTGGDSPLHF. The CDR3, as DNA: TGCGCCAGCAGCTTGGTGGCGCCTACAGGGGGCGATTCACCCCTCCACTTT.

The genes are TRBV28 and TRBJ2-1; 9 bases are shared with TRBD2. Germline V gives CDR1 MDHEN, CDR2 SYDVKM. There are 15 residues in the CDR3. The junction had 8 bases not matched to a gene; V was cut back by 6 bases and J by 5 bases. The CDR3 loop reads CASSNIAGANNEQFF. CDR3 coding DNA: TGTGCCAGCAGCAACATAGCGGGGGCCAACAATGAGCAGTTCTTC.

The chain has TRBV27 and TRBJ2-1; D unclear. Per germline, CDR1 MNHEY and CDR2 SMNVEV (reference sequence). CDR3 length equals 15 residues. V lost 6 bases and J lost 5, with 17 bases in between. This chain's CDR3 is CASSHLPPGNNEQFF. The CDR3, as DNA: TGTGCCAGCAGCCACCTCCCCCCGGGTAACAATGAGCAGTTCTTC.

The V call is TRBV18, the J call TRBJ2-3; TRBD2 matches 7 bases. Germline V gene lookup returns CDR1 KGHSH and CDR2 LQKENI. Germline trimming cut 2 bases from V and 0 bases from J; bases unmatched to any gene: 5. This CDR3 has 16 residues. Here the CDR3 DNA reads TGTGCCAGCTCACCAGTTACTAGCGTGAGCACAGATACGCAGTATTTT. Translation: CASSPVTSVSTDTQYF.

The chain couples TRBV6-5 to TRBJ2-5, with D possibly TRBD2 on 6 matching bases. V lost 7 bases and J lost 7, with 22 bases in between. The CDR3 loop spans 15 amino acids. Germline assignment: CDR1 MNHEY and CDR2 SVGAGI. The DNA of the CDR3 is TGTGCCAGCAACCCGGCGGGGATGGGGCAGGCGACCCAGTACTTC. Its translation is CASNPAGMGQATQYF.

This clone was seen a single time. This chain joins TRBV7-9 and TRBJ1-1; D gene ambiguous. The CDR3 totals 13 residues. Germline V CDR1 and CDR2: SEHNR, FQNEAQ (reference sequence). V was clipped by 3 bases and J by 1 base, with 6 bases between them. CDR3 bases: TGTGCCAGCAGCTTGGCCCGGAACACTGAAGCTTTCTTT. Its translation is CASSLARNTEAFF.

The rearrangement links TRBV11-1 to TRBJ2-2, with D tentatively TRBD2 (5 bases). Trimming pared 4 bases from V and 5 bases from J, leaving 5 bases between. Germline-derived CDR1 and CDR2 are SGHAT and FQDESV (reference sequence). CDR3 size: 12 residues. For the CDR3, the DNA is TGTGCCAGCAGCTCGGGGACCGGGGAGCTGTTTTTT. It specifies CASSSGTGELFF.

The gene calls are TRBV19 and TRBJ2-3, with 7 positions matching TRBD1. J gave up 6 bases and V 5 bases, and 11 bases lay outside the gene matches. CDR1 and CDR2 (germline): LNHDA, SQIVND (reference sequence). The CDR3 extends over 15 amino acids. The CDR3 DNA reads TGTGCCAGTAGTGGAGATCTACAGGGGTGGGATACGCAGTATTTT. This encodes CASSGDLQGWDTQYF.

The rearrangement joins TRBV18 to TRBJ2-1; TRBD2 matches at 10 bases. The length of the CDR3 is 16 residues. Germline V gene data show CDR1 as KGHSH and CDR2 as LQKENI. The V segment lost 6 bases and the J segment 0 bases; nucleotides outside the gene matches: 5. Here the CDR3 reads CASSELAGTSYNEQFF. CDR3 DNA sequence: TGTGCCAGCTCGGAACTAGCGGGGACCTCCTACAATGAGCAGTTCTTC.

The sample holds one count of this clone. The CDR3 loop reads CASSGTGGYGYTF. The CDR3 nucleotides are TGTGCCAGCAGTGGGACAGGGGGTTATGGCTACACCTTC. The chain carries TRBV6-6 and TRBJ1-2; 11 nucleotides match TRBD1. Germline V gene sequence: CDR1 MNHNY, CDR2 SVGAGI (reference sequence). The V and J ends lost 5 bases and 5 bases, in that order; junction bases with no gene match: 1. This CDR3 contains 13 residues.

The rearrangement uses TRBV6-5 and TRBJ1-6; a weak D match, TRBD1 (5 bases). Trimming shortened V by 6 bases and J by 8 bases, and 17 bases separated the two germline ends. Germline CDR1 and CDR2: MNHEY and SVGAGI. This CDR3 comprises 15 residues. CDR3 loop: CASSLGGVFDSPLHF. CDR3 nucleotides: TGTGCCAGCAGCCTCGGGGGGGTCTTTGATTCACCCCTCCACTTT.